The present TCR beta chain was sequenced within a study of blood T cell repertoires in COVID-19. Study in general: Donors in the United States, Italy and Spain gave samples during acute or convalescent COVID-19.

Authors' analysis steps: Reference gene primers were amplified, and this amplification served to estimate nucleated cell counts. Produced via immunoSEQ multiplex PCR; TCRdb's table is partial and in-frame only. D and trimming were read from the DNA, whereas the V and J calls and clone size are those reported in that table. This sample has roughly 500,000 clones; roughly 89% occur once, and the top ten carry 0.75% to 0.9%. This CDR3 has 19 amino acids. Germline values: CDR1 SGHVS, CDR2 FQNEAQ. The V gene end was trimmed by 5 bases and the J gene end by 2 bases; junction bases not matched to a gene: 14.

V usage is TRBV7-8 and J usage is TRBJ2-1; 11 positions match TRBD2. The receptor's source is a young man with COVID-19, enrolled during active disease. Sample: peripheral blood. CDR3 amino acids: CASSPRGSGGARAYNEQFF. Written as DNA, the CDR3 is TGTGCCAGCAGCCCCCGGGGTAGCGGGGGGGCGAGAGCCTACAATGAGCAGTTCTTC. Filled out from reference TRBV7-8 and TRBJ2-1, the complete variable domain reads GAGVSQSPRYKVAKRGQDVALRCDPISGHVSLFWYQQALGQGPEFLTYFQNEAQLDKSGLPSDRFFAERPEGSVSTLKIQRTQQEDSAVYLCASSPRGSGGARAYNEQFFGPGTRLTVL.